This TCR beta chain was sequenced for a study of blood T cell repertoires in COVID-19. In the study overall: From the United States, Italy and Spain came samples of acute and convalescent COVID-19. T cells, B-cell-depleted T cells, or PBMCs supplied cDNA or gDNA.

Per the original data handling: Quantification of nucleated cells was approximated via reference gene primer amplification. Clones were sequenced by immunoSEQ multiplex PCR, and TCRdb holds only the in-frame ones, with some missing. The DNA was the basis for D and trimming; V, J and clone size are from that table. The sample holds fewer than 400,000 clones, 85% seen once. This CDR3 spans 14 amino acids. Trimming took 4 bases from V and 3 from J; bases not matched to a gene: 5. Per the germline V gene, CDR1 is LGHNA and CDR2 is YNFKEQ. The chain recombines TRBV4-2 with TRBJ2-5; TRBD2 aligns across 7 bases. The sequenced material came from peripheral blood. The source is a woman in her late teens or twenties with acute or convalescent COVID-19. DNA of the CDR3: TGTGCCAGCAGCCCGGGGGGAATGGAAGAGACCCAGTACTTC. This translates into CASSPGGMEETQYF.